This T cell receptor (beta chain) comes out of a study of cytomegalovirus exposure and HLA in healthy donors. Points from the study as a whole: Investigators reported some 150 TCR beta chains as tied to cytomegalovirus.

Sequencing was performed with immunoSEQ multiplex PCR; in TCRdb, only in-frame clones are kept and a portion is missing. The table includes about 120,000 clones, 75% to 90% detected once. Turning to this clone: Its cognate antigen is unknown.

CDR1 is MNHNY and CDR2 is SVGAGI in the germline V gene (reference sequence). The ends lost 8 bases at V and 2 bases at J; junction bases unmatched: 10. The CDR3 totals 15 residues. The sequence derives from a woman aged 18-29 years in good health and CMV-seronegative. The chain employs TRBV6-6 and TRBJ2-3; TRBD2 aligns across 7 bases. Sequencing input: PBMCs. CDR3 DNA sequence: TGTGCCAGCTCTTATGGCGGGGGACTCACAGATACGCAGTATTTT. Translated, it gives CASSYGGGLTDTQYF.